Below are 22 T cell receptor beta chains sequenced from a single sample in a study of OX40 agonist ivuxolimab in advanced cancers. The method was immunoSEQ multiplex PCR; TCRdb's version includes in-frame clones alone and lacks a portion of them. The table shows 70,000 to 95,000 clones, with about 94% occurring only once. This material consisted of CD4+ or CD8+ T cells sorted from blood, taken in a trial of the OX40 agonist ivuxolimab. Receptors were obtained from an adult with an advanced solid tumor such as melanoma, head and neck, liver or kidney cancer.

The chain joins TRBV7-9 to TRBJ1-1; D may be TRBD1 (6 bases). Germline CDR1 is SEHNR and CDR2 is FQNEAQ (reference sequence). The V end was cut by 4 bases, the J end by 0 bases, with 12 bases between. This CDR3 region has 15 residues. The CDR3 protein is CASSSGGGLNTEAFF. The CDR3 DNA sequence: TGTGCCAGCAGCTCAGGAGGGGGGCTGAACACTGAAGCTTTCTTT.

The chain carries TRBV9 and TRBJ2-3; 7 positions agree with TRBD2. Germline V lookup: CDR1 SGDLS, CDR2 YYNGEE. The junction had 5 bases not matched to a gene; V was cut back by 0 bases and J by 1 base. This CDR3 spans 16 amino acids. CDR3 coding DNA: TGTGCCAGCAGCGTAGGTCCCAGCGGGGGCACAGATACGCAGTATTTT. Encoded protein: CASSVGPSGGTDTQYF.

The V and J genes are TRBV28 and TRBJ1-4; D is perhaps TRBD1 (5 bases). The CDR3 covers 16 residues. Trimming shortened V by 6 bases and J by 8 bases, and 22 bases separated the two germline ends. CDR1 is MDHEN and CDR2 is SYDVKM in the germline V gene. CDR3 sequence (DNA): TGTGCCAGCAGCAAGACGATGGGGGACGGGAAAGAAAAACTGTTTTTT. Its protein is CASSKTMGDGKEKLFF.

This clone was counted between two and nine times. This rearrangement joins TRBV18 to TRBJ2-2; tentative D call: TRBD2 (5 bases). The CDR3 has 18 amino acids. Germline V gene data show CDR1 as KGHSH and CDR2 as LQKENI. Trimming removed 5 bases at V and 0 bases at J, with 19 bases between. The CDR3 sequence: CASSTLVVAPTNTGELFF. The CDR3 nucleotides are TGTGCCAGCTCAACCTTAGTTGTAGCGCCCACGAACACCGGGGAGCTGTTTTTT.

V is TRBV28 and J is TRBJ1-5; D perhaps matches TRBD1 (5 bases). This CDR3 is built from 14 residues. Germline V gives CDR1 MDHEN, CDR2 SYDVKM. V was trimmed by 10 bases and J by 6 bases, leaving 19 bases between them. CDR3 in amino acids: CATRQVQGGQPQHF. DNA of the CDR3: TGTGCCACCCGCCAGGTGCAGGGTGGTCAGCCCCAGCATTTT.

The chain couples TRBV27 to TRBJ2-2; 9 bases fit TRBD1. Germline values: CDR1 MNHEY, CDR2 SMNVEV (reference sequence). The CDR3 extends over 16 amino acids. The J segment lost 1 base and the V segment lost 5 bases, leaving 5 bases of the junction unmatched. CDR3 residues: CASSATGGVNTGELFF. In DNA, the CDR3 is TGTGCCAGCAGTGCTACAGGGGGCGTGAACACCGGGGAGCTGTTTTTT.

The rearrangement uses TRBV11-2 and TRBJ2-1; D may be TRBD1 or TRBD2 (5 bases each). Trimming cost V 1 base and J 3 bases, with 13 bases left between them. CDR1 is SGHAT, CDR2 FQNNGV, per germline. The length of the CDR3 is 16 residues. CDR3 sequence reads: CASSLGPGPFYNEQFF. The CDR3 bases are TGTGCCAGCAGCTTAGGTCCGGGGCCCTTCTACAATGAGCAGTTCTTC.

The rearrangement links TRBV19 to TRBJ1-1, with unresolved D. Per germline, CDR1 LNHDA and CDR2 SQIVND (reference sequence). The CDR3 is 13 amino acids. Between the trimmed V and J ends, which lost 6 bases and 8 bases, there was a span of 16 bases. The CDR3 nucleotides read TGTGCCAGTAGGCGGGAGGGAATAACCGAAGCTTTCTTT. Translating it yields CASRREGITEAFF.

V gene TRBV6-6 combines with J gene TRBJ2-2, with D tentatively TRBD1 or TRBD2 (5 bases each). The CDR3 totals 15 residues. CDR1 is MNHNY, CDR2 SVGAGI, per germline (reference sequence). V was trimmed by 10 bases and J by 1 base, leaving 16 bases between them. The CDR3 DNA follows: TGTGCCACCCTAACGGGACGCTTGAACACCGGGGAGCTGTTTTTT. As protein: CATLTGRLNTGELFF.

This chain joins TRBV21-1 and TRBJ2-7; the listed D gene, TRBD2, was not tested against the DNA. TRBV21-1 counts as a pseudogene. This CDR3 has 14 residues. CDR3: CASSRTSGLYEQYF. For the CDR3, the DNA is TGTGCCAGCAGCAGGACTAGCGGACTATACGAGCAGTACTTC.

The chain is built from TRBV7-2 and TRBJ1-1; the match to TRBD1 covers 9 bases. J lost 5 bases, V lost 5 bases, and 6 bases had no gene match. Germline V gives CDR1 SGHTA, CDR2 FQGNSA. The CDR3 is 14 residues long. CDR3 amino acids: CASSQDRGGTEAFF. CDR3 coding DNA: TGTGCCAGCAGCCAGGACAGGGGTGGGACTGAAGCTTTCTTT. The full variable domain, in which reference TRBV7-2 and TRBJ1-1 provide the parts outside the CDR3, is GAGVSQSPSNKVTEKGKDVELRCDPISGHTALYWYRQSLGQGLEFLIYFQGNSAPDKSGLPSDRFSAERTGGSVSTLTIQRTQQEDSAVYLCASSQDRGGTEAFFGQGTRLTVV.

V and J are TRBV6-4 and TRBJ2-3, with no clear D. In germline, CDR1 is MRHNA, CDR2 SNTAGT. Trimming took 2 bases from V and 1 from J, leaving 10 bases between them. CDR3 length: 15 amino acids. The CDR3: CASSDPLGCTDTQYF. The CDR3 DNA sequence: TGTGCCAGCAGTGACCCGCTTGGTTGCACAGATACGCAGTATTTT.

This chain uses TRBV6-6 with TRBJ2-7; 9 bases agree with TRBD1. The germline gives CDR1 MNHNY, CDR2 SVGAGI (reference sequence). The CDR3 contains 14 residues. Germline trimming cut 7 bases from V and 4 bases from J; bases unmatched to any gene: 8. In DNA, the CDR3 is TGTGCCAGCAACCAAGACGGACAGGGGTACGAGCAGTACTTC. This translates into CASNQDGQGYEQYF.

The chain combines TRBV12-2 with TRBJ2-3; TRBD2 is taken as the D call from the table, unchecked against the DNA. TRBV12-2 is a pseudogene segment. The CDR3 runs 18 residues. The DNA of the CDR3 is TGTGCAAGTCGCTTAGTAGGGACTAGCGGACCTACTGGGGATACGCAGTATTTT. Protein: CASRLVGTSGPTGDTQYF.

The chain employs TRBV9 and TRBJ1-4; D remains ambiguous. Germline V lookup: CDR1 SGDLS, CDR2 YYNGEE. CDR3 length: 13 residues. The germline V and J ends were trimmed by 0 bases and 2 bases, with 2 bases remaining between them. The CDR3 region has the DNA TGTGCCAGCAGCGTAGATACTAATGAAAAACTGTTTTTT. It is translated as CASSVDTNEKLFF.

V gene TRBV5-1 combines with J gene TRBJ2-6; D is possibly TRBD1 or TRBD2 (6 bases each). Trimming shortened V by 2 bases and J by 0 bases, and 9 bases separated the two germline ends. This CDR3 spans 16 amino acids. The germline V gene has CDR1 SGHRS and CDR2 YFSETQ. CDR3 amino acids: CASSFSGASGANVLTF. CDR3 nucleotides: TGCGCCAGCAGCTTTTCGGGGGCCTCTGGGGCCAACGTCCTGACTTTC.

The CDR3 region is CASQDRLSYEQYF. CDR3 nucleotides: TGCGCCAGCCAGGACAGACTCTCCTACGAGCAGTACTTC. The chain combines TRBV10-2 with TRBJ2-7, with D perhaps TRBD1 (6 bases). The V end was cut by 8 bases, the J end by 0 bases, with 11 bases between. The CDR3 loop spans 13 amino acids. The germline V gene has CDR1 WSHSY and CDR2 SAAADI.

This sequence joins TRBV27 and TRBJ2-2, with 8 bases lining up with TRBD2. CDR1 MNHEY and CDR2 SMNVEV come from the germline V gene (reference sequence). V dropped 2 bases and J dropped 2; count of bases not matched to a gene: 1. The CDR3 runs 15 residues. CDR3 sequence: CASSLGTRNTGELFF. DNA for the CDR3: TGTGCCAGCAGTTTAGGGACTAGAAACACCGGGGAGCTGTTTTTT.

This clone appeared a single time. The CDR3 DNA is TGTGCCAGCAGCCAGTTCGCTCAGCCCCAGCATTTT. Translating it yields CASSQFAQPQHF. The rearrangement links TRBV6-6 to TRBJ1-5, with no clear D. The CDR3 consists of 12 residues. Germline CDR1 and CDR2: MNHNY and SVGAGI (reference sequence). V shed 6 bases and J shed 6 bases, with 9 bases lying between them.

The CDR3 is CASSPGGLAFNEQFF. CDR3 sequence (DNA): TGTGCCAGCAGCCCTGGGGGACTAGCTTTTAATGAGCAGTTCTTC. The rearrangement links TRBV7-2 to TRBJ2-1; 9 bases line up with TRBD2. Per germline, CDR1 SGHTA and CDR2 FQGNSA. The CDR3 extends over 15 amino acids. Germline trimming cut 5 bases from V and 7 bases from J; bases unmatched to any gene: 9.

A single count supports this clone. This sequence joins TRBV21-1 and TRBJ1-5; TRBD1, the table's D call, lacks a check against the DNA. TRBV21-1 is reported as a pseudogene. CDR3 size: 16 residues. As DNA, the CDR3 is TGTGCCAGCAGCAAAGTCACAGGGGCCTTCAATCAGCCCCAGCATTTT. Translation gives CASSKVTGAFNQPQHF.

The chain employs TRBV28 and TRBJ2-7; the D gene is possibly TRBD2 (6 bases). Germline V lookup: CDR1 MDHEN, CDR2 SYDVKM. Trimming took off 5 bases at V and 2 bases at J, with 16 bases between the two ends. The CDR3 consists of 15 residues. In DNA form, the CDR3 reads TGTGCCAGCAGTACAACTAGCCTCGCCACCTACGAGCAGTACTTC. It yields the protein CASSTTSLATYEQYF.